This TCR beta chain was recovered during a study of T cell responses to AZD1222 COVID-19 vaccine listed by TCRdb under 2021. Turning to the overall study: AZD1222 recipients with second doses at about 4 weeks or about 12 weeks were pooled, because spike-specific TCR depth and breadth did not differ between schedules. TCR sequencing covered approximately 230 trial participants: 200 to 220 given two doses of AZD1222 and some 25 given two doses of MenACWY control vaccine. Trial participants were enrolled by age into 18-55, 56-69 and 70-plus year subgroups, with roughly 160, 29 and 62 TCR-sequenced participants respectively. Results and caveats for the whole study, not just this receptor: Vaccine-associated CD4 TCRs spanned the whole spike protein, with dominant responses in regions 160-218 and 743-854. Only 5 to 7 AZD1222 recipients were SARS-CoV-2 seropositive at baseline, limiting conclusions about previously exposed vaccinees. Because no day 14 peak-response samples were available, the repertoires could be characterized only after the peak T cell response. Most participants were white British and females outnumbered males, and the authors suggested that clonal diversity may have been underestimated. Reportedly, close to half of the unique spike-specific TCRs recognized epitopes lying outside the regions that are mutated in the B.1.351 and B.1.1.7 variants. The 56-69-year group was small, and its depth increase did not reach significance, likely because of low power. Spike-specific TCR breadth and depth rose significantly after two AZD1222 doses compared with day 0 and with MenACWY recipients.

The time point label on this specimen signifies: baseline before first vaccination. Samples from vaccinated people were obtained from the UK trials COV001 and COV002, which included a single-blind randomized controlled phase 2/3 trial of AZD1222 (ChAdOx1 nCoV-19) in healthy adults. Trial participant PBMC samples were collected at day 0 and day 28 after the second dose for TCRbeta chain sequencing. The CDR3 regions of human TCRbeta chains were subjected to immunosequencing. Under the source paper's analysis protocol: TCRs in the repertoires were compared against a reference library of SARS-CoV-2-specific TCRs that had been generated with the MIRA antigen-specificity platform. Breadth meant the fraction of unique TCRs that were SARS-CoV-2-associated, whereas depth meant the fraction of total T cells that were SARS-CoV-2-associated. Each spike-specific TCR was assigned to its reactive spike region and to a CD4 or CD8 class using the MIRA data. Log10-transformed breadth and depth values were compared by one-way ANOVA with Sidak's multiple comparisons tests. TCRdb took over this immuneACCESS table, retaining in-frame rearrangements with V and J assigned. Such tables are incomplete; in checked studies, under half of the missing clones stem from an unresolved V gene, and the remainder is unexplained. V and J calls and clone size come straight from that table; D and trimming were deduced from the DNA. The sample records some 90,000 clones, roughly 85% of which are singletons. The ten largest clones take up approximately 7.9% of the sample.

Comment on this clone: Its recognized antigen is unknown. Nothing much larger sits one base from this clone, and base qualities are not available.

Based on the germline V gene, the CDR1 and CDR2 sequences are SNHLY and FYNNEI. The CDR3 starts with the cysteine, ends with the phenylalanine, and has 13 residues. CDR3 DNA is the only sequence kept; it has 39 bases, read in frame from the first base. Germline trimming: 1 base from V, 8 bases from J; junction bases outside gene matches: 4. The clonotype comes from an adult in good health. The sequences come from peripheral blood, collected on day 0 of AZD1222 vaccination. This chain is built from TRBV2 and TRBJ1-2, with 7 central nucleotides matching TRBD1. This receptor has the CDR3 CASSEGQGQGYTF. The nucleotide sequence is TGTGCCAGCAGTGAAGGGCAGGGACAGGGCTACACCTTC.